This T cell receptor beta chain was sequenced in a study of blood T cell repertoires in COVID-19. Study-wide background: From the United States, Italy and Spain came samples of acute and convalescent COVID-19.

Measured with immunoSEQ multiplex PCR; TCRdb has only the in-frame clones, and not every one. The sample lists fewer than 250,000 clones; 83% were seen once. The CDR3 contains 15 residues. Germline loops: CDR1 SGHAT, CDR2 FQNNGV. Trimming pared 0 bases from V and 1 base from J, leaving 7 bases between. The origin of this receptor is a human donor in a cohort sampled during active COVID-19. The chain carries TRBV11-2 and TRBJ2-4; no firm D call. The sample taken for sequencing was peripheral blood. In nucleotides, the CDR3 is TGTGCCAGCAGCTTAGACAGGCCCGCCAAAAACATTCAGTACTTC. This gives the protein CASSLDRPAKNIQYF. Looking up the rest from reference TRBV11-2 and TRBJ2-4 gives the full variable domain: EAGVAQSPRYKIIEKRQSVAFWCNPISGHATLYWYQQILGQGPKLLIQFQNNGVVDDSQLPKDRFSAERLKGVDSTLKIQPAKLEDSAVYLCASSLDRPAKNIQYFGAGTRLSVL.